The 16 T cell receptor beta chains listed next were all sequenced from one sample in a study of vaccination and CD4 T cells after COVID-19. Cultured CD4+ T-cell DNA underwent Oncomine TCR Beta short-read sequencing. TCRdb ran MiXCR on the PCR reads and lists one entry per CDR3 protein. The sample yields roughly 14,000 distinct CDR3 sequences, around 42% seen once. Regarding treatment: roughly 10-day PBMC culture with coronavirus spike peptide pools or control peptides (ViraFEST assay). Antigens of these TCRs are unknown. Sequencing used CD4+ T cells from blood, cultured in vitro, obtained before SARS-CoV-2 vaccination. These TCRs come from a human donor who had recovered from COVID-19.

The V gene is TRBV10-2, the J gene TRBJ1-1; D unclear. CDR1 is WSHSY, CDR2 SAAADI, per germline. The CDR3 loop spans 13 amino acids. Deletions cut 9 bases from V and 2 bases from J, with 13 bases between. CDR3 sequence (DNA): TGCGCCAGTCAGACTGCACAAAACACTGAAGCTTTCTTT. Translating gives CASQTAQNTEAFF.

This clonotype has just a few counts. This chain links TRBV30 with TRBJ2-2; D call uncertain. The CDR3 contains 14 residues. V lost 0 bases and J 0 bases, leaving 5 bases between the germline ends. The germline gives CDR1 GTSNPN, CDR2 SVGIG (reference sequence). The CDR3 here is CAWSVSANTGELFF. CDR3 in DNA: TGTGCCTGGAGTGTATCCGCGAACACCGGGGAGCTGTTTTTT.

The genes are TRBV15 and TRBJ1-1; weak D call: TRBD1 (5 bases). Trimming took 6 bases from V and 3 from J, leaving 14 bases between them. This CDR3 comprises 14 residues. Germline values: CDR1 LNHNV, CDR2 YYDKDF (reference sequence). The CDR3: CATSLGGGYTEAFF. DNA of the CDR3: TGTGCCACCAGTCTCGGGGGTGGGTACACTGAAGCTTTCTTT.

This chain uses TRBV15 with TRBJ1-1; D perhaps matches TRBD1 (6 bases). The CDR3 is 15 residues long. The V end lost 0 bases, the J end lost 4 bases, and 12 bases lay between the germline ends. Germline CDR1 is LNHNV and CDR2 is YYDKDF (reference sequence). The CDR3 sequence: CATSRDLSGATEAFF. The CDR3, as DNA: TGTGCCACCAGCAGAGATTTATCAGGGGCCACTGAAGCTTTCTTT.

This clonotype appeared a few times. This sequence joins TRBV7-8 and TRBJ1-3; 8 bases are a match to TRBD1. V lost 5 bases to trimming and J lost 2 bases; unmatched junction nucleotides: 8. The CDR3 has 16 amino acids. The germline V gene encodes CDR1 SGHVS and CDR2 FQNEAQ. The CDR3 bases are TGTGCCAGCAGCGCCCGACAGGGGTTACCTGGAAACACCATATATTTT. Amino acid sequence: CASSARQGLPGNTIYF.

By share, this clonotype counts as medium-sized. This chain uses TRBV20-1 with TRBJ2-4, with D perhaps TRBD1 (5 bases). Germline CDR1 and CDR2: DFQATT and SNEGSKA (reference sequence). V was trimmed by 2 bases and J by 8 bases, leaving 10 bases between them. This CDR3 has 12 residues. The DNA for the CDR3 is TGCAGTGCTAGACAGGGTGGGGACATTCAGTACTTC. Amino acids: CSARQGGDIQYF.

The chain carries TRBV7-2 and TRBJ2-2, with D unclear. Trimming took 1 base from V and 5 from J, leaving 11 bases between them. CDR1 is SGHTA, CDR2 FQGNSA, per germline. This CDR3 spans 15 amino acids. CDR3 DNA: TGTGCCAGCAGCTTAGGATCAGCGCCGACCGGGGAGCTGTTTTTT. This translates into CASSLGSAPTGELFF. Full variable domain (missing parts from reference TRBV7-2 and TRBJ2-2): GAGVSQSPSNKVTEKGKDVELRCDPISGHTALYWYRQSLGQGLEFLIYFQGNSAPDKSGLPSDRFSAERTGGSVSTLTIQRTQQEDSAVYLCASSLGSAPTGELFFGEGSRLTVL.

Comments on this clonotype: This CDR3 is missing its conserved last phenylalanine or tryptophan, likely due to a read error. The rearrangement joins TRBV6-5 to TRBJ1-1; D is uncertain. CDR1 and CDR2 from the germline V gene are MNHEY and SVGAGI. The V gene lost 2 bases and the J gene lost 3 bases, with 7 bases spanning the gap. This CDR3 spans 13 amino acids. The CDR3 reads CASSYGRYTEAFL. As DNA, the CDR3 is TGTGCCAGCAGTTACGGAAGGTACACTGAAGCTTTCTTA.

This clonotype was picked up one time. The junction departs from the called germline gene at one end, perhaps through a read error. The V and J genes are TRBV6-1 and TRBJ2-7, with D hard to call. The CDR3 length is 14 residues. Germline CDR1 and CDR2: MNHNS and SASEGT. CDR3 sequence reads: CASSEALRNVEQYF. In DNA form, the CDR3 reads TGTGCCAGCAGCGAAGCATTAAGGAACGTCGAGCAGTACTTC.

This clonotype was detected only a few times. The chain combines TRBV7-2 with TRBJ1-2; no firm D call. CDR3 length: 14 residues. Trimming removed 1 base from V and 4 bases from J, with 10 bases in between. CDR1 is SGHTA, CDR2 FQGNSA, per germline. The CDR3 here is CASSLDGGLYGYTF. The CDR3 DNA sequence: TGTGCCAGCAGCTTAGACGGAGGCCTCTATGGCTACACCTTC.

The genes are TRBV27 and TRBJ2-7, with D unresolved. The CDR3 loop spans 14 amino acids. V was cut by 6 bases and J by 1 base, with 13 bases left in between. Germline lookup yields CDR1 MNHEY and CDR2 SMNVEV (reference sequence). CDR3 in amino acids: CASSTAQQSYEQYF. In DNA form, the CDR3 reads TGTGCCAGCAGCACAGCACAGCAATCCTACGAGCAGTACTTC.

The genes are TRBV15 and TRBJ2-7; 8 bases map to TRBD2. V trimming: 1 base; J trimming: 5 bases; junction bases outside the gene matches: 10. Germline V lookup: CDR1 LNHNV, CDR2 YYDKDF (reference sequence). The CDR3 is made up of 16 amino acids. CDR3: CATSRGRTSKLNEQYF. The DNA of the CDR3 is TGTGCCACCAGCAGAGGACGGACTAGCAAACTCAACGAGCAGTACTTC.

The genes are TRBV20-1 and TRBJ2-3, with D perhaps TRBD2 (6 bases). The V gene lost 5 bases and the J gene lost 0 bases, with 18 bases spanning the gap. The CDR3 spans 16 residues. Germline CDR1 and CDR2: DFQATT and SNEGSKA (reference sequence). CDR3 in amino acids: CSAGGWGIPSTDTQYF. CDR3 in DNA: TGCAGTGCTGGGGGGTGGGGGATCCCTAGCACAGATACGCAGTATTTT.

This clonotype showed up just a few times. CDR3 in amino acids: CASSLAGPDTQYF. The CDR3 coding sequence is TGTGCCAGCAGCTTAGCCGGCCCAGATACGCAGTATTTT. The chain recombines TRBV11-2 with TRBJ2-3, with unresolved D. The germline V gene has CDR1 SGHAT and CDR2 FQNNGV. V lost 1 base, J lost 4 bases, and 6 bases lay in between. This CDR3 has 13 residues. Full variable domain (rest looked up from reference TRBV11-2 and TRBJ2-3): EAGVAQSPRYKIIEKRQSVAFWCNPISGHATLYWYQQILGQGPKLLIQFQNNGVVDDSQLPKDRFSAERLKGVDSTLKIQPAKLEDSAVYLCASSLAGPDTQYFGPGTRLTVL.

Comment on this clonotype: One junction end disagrees with the germline gene, perhaps due to a read error. V gene TRBV20-1 combines with J gene TRBJ2-5, with 8 bases that match TRBD1. Germline loops: CDR1 DFQATT, CDR2 SNEGSKA (reference sequence). This CDR3 is built from 14 residues. CDR3 sequence (DNA): TGCAGTGCTAGATTCGGGACAGGCCAAGAGAGCCAGTACTTC. This gives the protein CSARFGTGQESQYF.

The rearrangement links TRBV4-2 to TRBJ2-2, with 7 bases that match TRBD1. The CDR3 is made up of 20 amino acids. CDR1 is LGHNA and CDR2 is YNFKEQ in the germline V gene. V lost 4 bases and J lost 7; bases outside the gene matches: 24. The CDR3: CASSLTWGTQGTTPGGELFF. CDR3 DNA: TGTGCCAGCAGCCTCACCTGGGGGACACAGGGGACGACTCCTGGCGGGGAGCTGTTTTTT.